This TCR beta chain was recorded in a study of blood T cell repertoires in COVID-19. Study-wide background: The analysed material was cDNA or gDNA that came from T cells, B-cell-depleted T cells, or PBMCs.

This CDR3 is built from 11 residues. Trimming shortened V by 6 bases and J by 8 bases, and 10 bases separated the two germline ends. Germline CDR1 and CDR2: MNHEY and SVGAGI. Participant age was roughly 18 to 89 years, and participants resided in fewer than 25 US areas. Each participant's cohort was designated according to participant-reported clinical history. The method was immunoSEQ multiplex PCR; TCRdb's version includes in-frame clones alone and lacks a portion of them. The table includes 230,000 or so clones, approximately 84% detected once. The sequenced sample consisted of PBMCs or T cells enriched from blood (not recorded which). The sequence derives from a woman aged 45-59 years who had been exposed to COVID-19. This chain uses TRBV6-5 with TRBJ1-1; D gene uncertain. The CDR3 loop reads CASRPGTEAFF. CDR3 bases: TGTGCCAGCAGGCCAGGAACAGAAGCTTTCTTT.